The present T cell receptor (beta chain) was sequenced within a study of T cell responses to AZD1222 COVID-19 vaccine. Produced via immunoSEQ multiplex PCR; TCRdb's table is partial and in-frame only. The sample has approximately 80,000 clones; over 75% are singletons. This sequence originates from an adult in good health. Sequencing was performed on peripheral blood, taken on day 0 of MenACWY control vaccination.

The CDR3 reads CATKGGVNQPQHF. The CDR3 nucleotides read TGTGCCACCAAGGGGGGGGTCAATCAGCCCCAGCATTTT. The chain has TRBV15 and TRBJ1-5; a possible D gene is TRBD1 (6 bases). The CDR3 totals 13 residues. Germline CDR1 and CDR2: LNHNV and YYDKDF (reference sequence). V lost 7 bases and J 3 bases, leaving 10 bases between the germline ends.